This record looks at one TCR beta chain sequence and its context. Its antigen is currently unknown. This entry is derived from a study of T cell responses to AZD1222 COVID-19 vaccine. At the level of the study: Analysis merged second doses at about 4 or about 12 weeks. Notes on the study in general: Baseline seropositives among AZD1222 recipients totaled only five or six. Donors skewed white British and female; clonal diversity was possibly underestimated.

With 0 bases removed from V and 4 bases from J, the gap between germline ends came to 10 bases. The CDR3 consists of 14 residues. Germline CDR1 is SGDLS and CDR2 is YYNGEE. Only in-frame clones appear in the TCRdb table, and some are missing; sequencing was by immunoSEQ multiplex PCR. The data show over 100,000 clones, with roughly 80% seen just once and about 9.7% held by the top ten. V is TRBV9 and J is TRBJ1-2; possibly TRBD1 for D (5 bases). The sequencing used peripheral blood, collected on day 0 of AZD1222 vaccination. The sequence was obtained from an adult in good health. As DNA, the CDR3 is TGTGCCAGCAGCGTAGGGGGGGATAGCTATGGCTACACCTTC. Its translation: CASSVGGDSYGYTF.